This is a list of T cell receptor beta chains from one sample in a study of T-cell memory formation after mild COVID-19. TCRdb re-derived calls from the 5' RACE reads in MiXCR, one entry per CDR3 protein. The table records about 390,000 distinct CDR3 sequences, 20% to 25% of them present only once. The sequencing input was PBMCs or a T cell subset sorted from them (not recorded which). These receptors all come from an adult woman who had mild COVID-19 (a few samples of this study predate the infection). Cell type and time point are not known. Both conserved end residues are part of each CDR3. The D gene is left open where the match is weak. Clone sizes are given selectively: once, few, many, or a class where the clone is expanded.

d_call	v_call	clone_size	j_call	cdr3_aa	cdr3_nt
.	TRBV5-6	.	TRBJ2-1	CASSFVGDEQFF	TGTGCCAGCAGCTTCGTAGGGGATGAGCAGTTCTTC
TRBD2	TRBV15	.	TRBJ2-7	CATSRDRASGRPSSYEQYF	TGTGCCACCAGCAGAGATCGGGCTAGCGGGAGGCCCAGCTCCTACGAGCAGTACTTC
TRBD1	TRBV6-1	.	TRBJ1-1	CASSRGTGITEAFF	TGTGCCAGCAGCCGAGGGACAGGCATCACTGAAGCTTTCTTT
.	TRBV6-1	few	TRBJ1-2	CATSDGYGYTF	TGTGCCACCTCCGACGGCTATGGCTACACCTTC
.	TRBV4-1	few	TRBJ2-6	CASTGANVLTF	TGCGCCAGCACTGGGGCCAACGTCCTGACTTTC
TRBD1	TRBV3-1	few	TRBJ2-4	CASSSSTGASSNF	TGTGCCAGCAGCTCCTCGACAGGGGCGTCTTCGAACTTC
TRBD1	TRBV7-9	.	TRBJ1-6	CASSGGQLNSPLHF	TGTGCCAGCAGCGGGGGACAGCTAAATTCACCCCTCCACTTT
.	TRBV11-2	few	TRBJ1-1	CASSFFENTEAFF	TGTGCCAGCAGCTTCTTCGAAAACACTGAAGCTTTCTTT
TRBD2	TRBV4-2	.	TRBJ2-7	CASSQEASGSYEQYF	TGTGCCAGCAGCCAAGAGGCTAGCGGGAGCTACGAGCAGTACTTC
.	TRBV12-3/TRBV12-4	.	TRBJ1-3	CASSPFLDTRSGNTIYF	TGTGCCAGCAGCCCCTTCTTGGACACTCGCTCTGGAAACACCATATATTTT
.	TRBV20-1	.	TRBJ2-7	CSARGGGLREQYF	TGCAGTGCTAGAGGAGGGGGGCTGAGGGAGCAGTACTTC
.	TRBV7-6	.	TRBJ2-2	CASSLLRGVTNTGELFF	TGTGCCAGCAGCTTACTCCGGGGAGTCACGAACACCGGGGAGCTGTTTTTT
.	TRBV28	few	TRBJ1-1	CAVPDTPTNTEAFF	TGTGCAGTTCCCGACACGCCAACGAACACTGAAGCTTTCTTT
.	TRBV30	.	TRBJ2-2	CAWSRSMNTGELFF	TGTGCCTGGAGCAGGTCCATGAACACCGGGGAGCTGTTTTTT
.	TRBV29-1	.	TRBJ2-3	CSDCPSTDTQYF	TGCAGCGATTGTCCTAGCACAGATACGCAGTATTTT
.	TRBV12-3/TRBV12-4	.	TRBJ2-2	CASTFWGDRMNTGELFF	TGTGCCAGCACCTTTTGGGGCGACAGGATGAACACCGGGGAGCTGTTTTTT
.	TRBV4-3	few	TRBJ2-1	CYPPYPNEQFF	TGCTACCCGCCTTACCCCAATGAGCAGTTCTTC
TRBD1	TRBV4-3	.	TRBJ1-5	CASSQGTGGSNQPQHF	TGCGCCAGCAGCCAAGGGACAGGGGGTAGCAATCAGCCCCAGCATTTT
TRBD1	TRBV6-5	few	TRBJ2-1	CASRPLDRGPHNEQFF	TGTGCCAGCAGACCCCTTGACAGGGGCCCACACAATGAGCAGTTCTTC
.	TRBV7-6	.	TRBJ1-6	CASSLESTAGGGSPLHF	TGTGCCAGCAGCTTAGAGTCAACGGCGGGCGGAGGCTCACCCCTCCACTTT
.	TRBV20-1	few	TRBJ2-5	CSATASETQYF	TGCAGTGCTACCGCGTCCGAGACCCAGTACTTC
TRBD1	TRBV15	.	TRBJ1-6	CATSGGTDSPLHF	TGTGCCACCAGCGGGGGGACAGACTCACCCCTCCACTTT
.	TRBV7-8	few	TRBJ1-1	CASSLGIGMAFF	TGTGCCAGCAGCTTAGGTATAGGGATGGCTTTCTTT
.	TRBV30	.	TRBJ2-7	CAWSRRQSYEQYF	TGTGCCTGGAGTCGGCGACAGTCCTACGAGCAGTACTTC
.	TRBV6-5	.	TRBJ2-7	CASSYGPSSYEQYF	TGTGCCAGCAGTTACGGGCCCAGCTCCTACGAGCAGTACTTC
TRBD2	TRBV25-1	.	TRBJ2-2	CASRDWQRESTGELFF	TGTGCCAGCAGGGATTGGCAGCGGGAGAGCACCGGGGAGCTGTTTTTT
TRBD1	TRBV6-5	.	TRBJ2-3	CASRDGHHRGRRGDTQYF	TGTGCCAGCCGCGACGGCCACCACAGGGGGCGCAGGGGTGATACGCAGTATTTT
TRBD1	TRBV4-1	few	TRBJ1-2	CASSPTEGTGPYGYTF	TGCGCCAGCAGCCCAACAGAAGGGACAGGGCCCTATGGCTACACCTTC
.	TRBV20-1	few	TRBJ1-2	CSARAGIDYGYTF	TGCAGTGCTAGAGCAGGGATCGACTATGGCTACACCTTC
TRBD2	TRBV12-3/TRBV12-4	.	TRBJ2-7	CASSPDSGSGHYEQYF	TGTGCCAGCAGTCCCGATAGCGGGAGTGGGCACTACGAGCAGTACTTC
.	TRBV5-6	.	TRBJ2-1	CASSLEGHPEQFF	TGTGCCAGCAGCTTGGAGGGACACCCTGAGCAGTTCTTC
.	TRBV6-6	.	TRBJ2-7	CASYSSGTVSYEQYF	TGTGCCAGCTACTCCTCCGGGACCGTTTCCTACGAGCAGTACTTC
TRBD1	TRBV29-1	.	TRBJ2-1	CSVSTGKRNEQFF	TGCAGCGTTTCGACAGGGAAAAGAAATGAGCAGTTCTTC
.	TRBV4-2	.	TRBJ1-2	CASSQEGRDPHTF	TGTGCCAGCAGCCAAGAAGGTAGAGATCCGCATACCTTC
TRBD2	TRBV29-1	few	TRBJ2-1	CSVPTSGRGGEQFF	TGCAGCGTCCCGACTAGCGGGAGAGGCGGTGAGCAGTTCTTC
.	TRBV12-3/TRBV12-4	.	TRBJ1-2	CASCTTGDYGYTF	TGTGCCAGTTGTACGACAGGCGACTATGGCTACACCTTC
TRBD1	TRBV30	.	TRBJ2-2	CAWRARTGTPGELFF	TGTGCCTGGAGAGCCCGGACAGGAACCCCCGGGGAGCTGTTTTTT
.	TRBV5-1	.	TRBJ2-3	CASSPGEASTDTQYF	TGCGCCAGCAGCCCGGGAGAGGCTAGCACAGATACGCAGTATTTT
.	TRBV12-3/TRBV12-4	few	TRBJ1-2	CAMASSRGYTF	TGTGCCATGGCCAGCTCAAGAGGCTACACCTTC
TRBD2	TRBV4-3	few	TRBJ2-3	CASSQVLAGADTQYF	TGCGCCAGCAGCCAAGTGCTAGCGGGAGCAGATACGCAGTATTTT
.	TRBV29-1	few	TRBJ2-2	CSSGVTPTGELFF	TGCAGCTCTGGGGTAACCCCCACCGGGGAGCTGTTTTTT
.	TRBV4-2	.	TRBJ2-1	CASSQDQGPNEQFF	TGTGCCAGCAGCCAAGATCAGGGCCCCAATGAGCAGTTCTTC
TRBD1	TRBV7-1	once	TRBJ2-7	CAWSAGTGGDEQYF	TGTGCCTGGAGCGCCGGGACAGGGGGCGACGAGCAGTACTTC
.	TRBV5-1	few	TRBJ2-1	CASSQTRWDEQFF	TGCGCCAGCAGCCAGACTAGGTGGGATGAGCAGTTCTTC
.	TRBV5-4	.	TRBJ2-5	CASSLADDGETQYF	TGTGCCAGCAGCTTGGCGGATGACGGAGAGACCCAGTACTTC
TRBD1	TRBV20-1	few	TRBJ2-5	CSARDRGQPETQYF	TGCAGTGCTAGAGACCGGGGACAGCCAGAGACCCAGTACTTC
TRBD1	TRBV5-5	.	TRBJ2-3	CASLNRGLSDTQYF	TGTGCCAGCTTAAACAGGGGGCTGTCAGATACGCAGTATTTT
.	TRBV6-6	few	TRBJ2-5	CASSYSRGDQETQYF	TGTGCCAGCAGTTACTCGAGGGGGGACCAAGAGACCCAGTACTTC
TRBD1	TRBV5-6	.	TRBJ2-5	CASSLGQGSQETQYF	TGTGCCAGCAGCTTGGGACAGGGAAGTCAAGAGACCCAGTACTTC
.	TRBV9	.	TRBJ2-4	CARETYLDVAKNIQYF	TGTGCCAGGGAGACTTACCTGGACGTAGCCAAAAACATTCAGTACTTC
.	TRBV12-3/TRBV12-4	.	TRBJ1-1	CASSLAIPGPNTEAFF	TGTGCCAGCAGTCTAGCGATACCCGGGCCGAACACTGAAGCTTTCTTT
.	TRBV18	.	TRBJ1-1	CASSQNRDTEAFF	TGTGCCAGCTCCCAAAACAGGGACACTGAAGCTTTCTTT
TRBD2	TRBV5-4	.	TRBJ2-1	CASSVGGNGGRNEQFF	TGTGCCAGCAGCGTTGGGGGTAACGGCGGGAGGAATGAGCAGTTCTTC
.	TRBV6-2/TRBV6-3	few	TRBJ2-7	CASSAGSLTLDEQYF	TGTGCCAGCAGTGCCGGGTCCTTAACTCTCGACGAGCAGTACTTC
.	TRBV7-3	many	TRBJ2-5	CASSRGPQETQYF	TGTGCCAGCAGCCGCGGGCCCCAAGAGACCCAGTACTTC